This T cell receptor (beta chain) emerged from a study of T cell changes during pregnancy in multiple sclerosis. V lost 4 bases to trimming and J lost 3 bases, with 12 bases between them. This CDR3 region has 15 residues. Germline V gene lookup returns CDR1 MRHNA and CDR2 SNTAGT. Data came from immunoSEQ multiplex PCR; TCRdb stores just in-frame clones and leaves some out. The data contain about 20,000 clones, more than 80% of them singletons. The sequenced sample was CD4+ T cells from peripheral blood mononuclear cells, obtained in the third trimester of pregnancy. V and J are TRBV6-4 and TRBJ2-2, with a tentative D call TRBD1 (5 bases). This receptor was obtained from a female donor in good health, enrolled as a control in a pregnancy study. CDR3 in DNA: TGTGCCAGCAGTGTTGGCAGGGATGACACCGGGGAGCTGTTTTTT. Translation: CASSVGRDDTGELFF.